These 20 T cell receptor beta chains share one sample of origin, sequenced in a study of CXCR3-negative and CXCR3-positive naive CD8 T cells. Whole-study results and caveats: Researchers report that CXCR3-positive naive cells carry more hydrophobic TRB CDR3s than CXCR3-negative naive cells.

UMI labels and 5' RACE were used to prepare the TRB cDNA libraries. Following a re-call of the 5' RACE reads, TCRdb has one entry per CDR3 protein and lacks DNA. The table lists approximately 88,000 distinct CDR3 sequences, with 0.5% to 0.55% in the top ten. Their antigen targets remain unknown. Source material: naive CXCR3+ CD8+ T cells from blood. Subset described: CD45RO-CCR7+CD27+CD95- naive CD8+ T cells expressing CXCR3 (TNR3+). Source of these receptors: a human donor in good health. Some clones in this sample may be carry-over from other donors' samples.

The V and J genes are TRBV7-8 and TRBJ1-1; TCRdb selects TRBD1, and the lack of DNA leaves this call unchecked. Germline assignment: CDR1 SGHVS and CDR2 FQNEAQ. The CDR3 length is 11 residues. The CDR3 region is CASSSPDRAFF.

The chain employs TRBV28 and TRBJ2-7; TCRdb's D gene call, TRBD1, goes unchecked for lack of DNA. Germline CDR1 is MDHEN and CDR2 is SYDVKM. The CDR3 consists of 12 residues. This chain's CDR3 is CASSHDRAEQYF.

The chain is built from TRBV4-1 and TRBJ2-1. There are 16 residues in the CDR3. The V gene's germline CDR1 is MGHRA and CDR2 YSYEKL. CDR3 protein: CASSYTARSSYNEQFF.

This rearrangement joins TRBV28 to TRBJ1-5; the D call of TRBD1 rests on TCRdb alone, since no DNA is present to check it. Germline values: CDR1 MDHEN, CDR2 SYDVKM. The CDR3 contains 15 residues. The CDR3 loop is CASTATGGIRQPQHF.

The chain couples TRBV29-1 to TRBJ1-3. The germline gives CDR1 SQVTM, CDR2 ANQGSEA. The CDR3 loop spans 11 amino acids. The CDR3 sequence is CSAVSRNTIYF.

CDR3 loop: CASREGDEISPLHF. V and J are TRBV25-1 and TRBJ1-6; there is no DNA to check the TCRdb D call of TRBD1. CDR1 and CDR2 from the germline V gene are MGHDK and SYGVNS. The CDR3 has 14 residues.

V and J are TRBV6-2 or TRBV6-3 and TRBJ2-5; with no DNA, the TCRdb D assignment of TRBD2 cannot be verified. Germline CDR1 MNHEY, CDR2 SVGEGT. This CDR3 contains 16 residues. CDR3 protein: CASRTGTSGLQETQYF.

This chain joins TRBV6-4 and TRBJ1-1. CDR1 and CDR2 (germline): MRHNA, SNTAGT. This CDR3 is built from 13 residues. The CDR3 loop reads CASSDSLSTEAFF.

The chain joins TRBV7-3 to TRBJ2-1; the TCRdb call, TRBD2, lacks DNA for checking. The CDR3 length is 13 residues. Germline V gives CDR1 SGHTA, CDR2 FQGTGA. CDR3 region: CASSKSGSHEQFF. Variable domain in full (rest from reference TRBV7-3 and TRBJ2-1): GAGVSQTPSNKVTEKGKYVELRCDPISGHTALYWYRQSLGQGPEFLIYFQGTGAADDSGLPNDRFFAVRPEGSVSTLKIQRTERGDSAVYLCASSKSGSHEQFFGPGTRLTVL.

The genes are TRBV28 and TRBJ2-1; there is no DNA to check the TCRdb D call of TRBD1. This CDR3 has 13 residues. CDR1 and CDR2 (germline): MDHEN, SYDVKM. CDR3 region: CASTRIPYNEQFF.

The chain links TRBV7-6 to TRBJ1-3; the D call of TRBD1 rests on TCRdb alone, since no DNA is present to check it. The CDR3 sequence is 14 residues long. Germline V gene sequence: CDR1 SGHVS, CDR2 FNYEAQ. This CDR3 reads CAITQEDAGNTIYF. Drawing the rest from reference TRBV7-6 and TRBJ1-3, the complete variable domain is GAGVSQSPRYKVTKRGQDVALRCDPISGHVSLYWYRQALGQGPEFLTYFNYEAQQDKSGLPNDRFSAERPEGSISTLTIQRTEQRDSAMYRCAITQEDAGNTIYFGEGSWLTVV.

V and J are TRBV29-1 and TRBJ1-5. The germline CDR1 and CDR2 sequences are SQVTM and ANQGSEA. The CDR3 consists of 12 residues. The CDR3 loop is CSAERISQPQHF.

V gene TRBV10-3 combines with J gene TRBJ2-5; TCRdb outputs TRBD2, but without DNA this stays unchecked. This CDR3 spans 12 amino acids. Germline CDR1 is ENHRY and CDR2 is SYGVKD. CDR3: CAIGTSQETQYF.

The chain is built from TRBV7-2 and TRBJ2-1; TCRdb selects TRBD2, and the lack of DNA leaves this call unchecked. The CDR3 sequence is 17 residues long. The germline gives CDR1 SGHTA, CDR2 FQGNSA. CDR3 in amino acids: CASSLAVRGGSYNEQFF.

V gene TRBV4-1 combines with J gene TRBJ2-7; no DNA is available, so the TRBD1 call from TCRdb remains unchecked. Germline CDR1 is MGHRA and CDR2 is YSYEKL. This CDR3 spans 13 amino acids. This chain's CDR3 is CASSHSTDYEQYF.

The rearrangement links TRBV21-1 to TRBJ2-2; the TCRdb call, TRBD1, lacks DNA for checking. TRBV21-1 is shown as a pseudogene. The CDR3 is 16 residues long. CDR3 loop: CASSKYRGSNTGELFF.

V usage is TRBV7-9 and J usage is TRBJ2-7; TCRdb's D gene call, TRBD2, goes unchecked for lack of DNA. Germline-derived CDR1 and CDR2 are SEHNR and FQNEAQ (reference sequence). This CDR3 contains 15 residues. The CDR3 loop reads CASSILDEGIYEQYF. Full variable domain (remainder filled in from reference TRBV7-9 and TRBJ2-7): DTGVSQNPRHKITKRGQNVTFRCDPISEHNRLYWYRQTLGQGPEFLTYFQNEAQLEKSRLLSDRFSAERPKGSFSTLEIQRTEQGDSAMYLCASSILDEGIYEQYFGPGTRLTVT.

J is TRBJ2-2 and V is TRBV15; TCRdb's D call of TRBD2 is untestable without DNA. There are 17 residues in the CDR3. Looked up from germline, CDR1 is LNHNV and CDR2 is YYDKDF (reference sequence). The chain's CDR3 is CATSPEATISNGGELFF. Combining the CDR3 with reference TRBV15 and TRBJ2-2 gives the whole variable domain DAMVIQNPRYQVTQFGKPVTLSCSQTLNHNVMYWYQQKSSQAPKLLFHYYDKDFNNEADTPDNFQSRRPNTSFCFLDIRSPGLGDTAMYLCATSPEATISNGGELFFGEGSRLTVL.

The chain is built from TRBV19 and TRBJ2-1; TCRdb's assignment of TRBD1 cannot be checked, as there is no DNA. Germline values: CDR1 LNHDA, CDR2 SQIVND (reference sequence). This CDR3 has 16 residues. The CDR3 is CASTLTGRSSYNEQFF.

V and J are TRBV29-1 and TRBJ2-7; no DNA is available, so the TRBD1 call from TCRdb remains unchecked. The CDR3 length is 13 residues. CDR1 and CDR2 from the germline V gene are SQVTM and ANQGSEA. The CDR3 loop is CSVEGGTPYEQYF.